This TCR beta chain was sequenced for a study of T cells in localized non-small cell lung cancer. With 1 base clipped from V and 7 bases from J, the junction kept 1 base outside the gene matches. Germline CDR1 is WSHSY and CDR2 is SAAADI. CDR3 length equals 13 residues. This clone has only one observation. Its specificity is not known. Measured with immunoSEQ multiplex PCR; TCRdb has only the in-frame clones, and not every one. The table records about 30,000 clones, 80% to 90% of them present only once. Overall study results and limits: The tumor had only one region sequenced, so heterogeneity remains possible. Uninvolved adjacent lung, not tumor, had the highest T cell clonality.

The TCR sequence derives from a woman aged 40 to 75 with stage I lung adenocarcinoma. The source material was peripheral blood, sampled before any cancer treatment. The chain uses TRBV10-2 and TRBJ2-1; 7 nucleotides line up with TRBD2. The CDR3: CASSEWEGNEQFF. CDR3 bases: TGCGCCAGCAGTGAGTGGGAGGGGAATGAGCAGTTCTTC.